What follows describes a single TCR beta chain. Its antigen is unknown. The CDR3 extends over 16 amino acids. Germline V gene lookup returns CDR1 ENHRY and CDR2 SYGVKD. V gave up 3 bases and J gave up 0 bases; unmatched junction bases: 4. This sample was included in a study of cytotoxic CD8 clonotypes in ibrutinib-treated CLL. Findings and limits, study-wide: Timing of sampling differed between sustained-remission and progressing patients. Contraction or stability on treatment was seen for public clonotypes, which were uncommon. Rising at ibrutinib response, clonality subsequently fell back toward baseline at progression.

Only in-frame clones appear in the TCRdb table, and some are missing; sequencing was by immunoSEQ multiplex PCR. In the table there are 25,000 to 30,000 clones, 69% of which are singletons. Here the sequenced sample was PBMCs, taken after 24 months of ibrutinib treatment. This receptor was obtained from a human donor with chronic lymphocytic leukemia. The chain carries TRBV10-3 and TRBJ1-4; 7 bases are shared with TRBD1. In DNA form, the CDR3 reads TGTGCCATCAGTGAATGGGACAGCGCAACTAATGAAAAACTGTTTTTT. Translated: CAISEWDSATNEKLFF.